Listed here are 32 T cell receptor beta chains from one sample, sequenced in a study of chemoradiotherapy in HPV16-positive cancers. Repertoires were generated with immunoSEQ multiplex PCR, while TCRdb's copy carries only in-frame clones and drops some. The data show about 4,000 clones, roughly 85% seen once. The sequencing used tumor tissue, collected from a patient who underwent chemoradiotherapy. All receptors derive from a human donor with HPV-associated anogenital cancer.

Concerning this clone itself: One end of the junction varies from germline; a read error may be responsible. The chain links TRBV5-5 to TRBJ2-5; 8 nucleotides match TRBD1. This CDR3 has 13 residues. Germline lookup yields CDR1 SGHKS and CDR2 YYEKEE (reference sequence). CDR3 nucleotide sequence: TGTGCCAGCAGCTCTACCGACAGGGGCGCTTTCAACTTC. Translated, it gives CASSSTDRGAFNF.

This chain links TRBV5-4 with TRBJ2-7; D unclear. CDR3 length: 15 residues. Trimming removed 3 bases at V and 3 bases at J, with 16 bases between. CDR1 and CDR2 (germline): SGHNT, YYREEE (reference sequence). The CDR3 region has the DNA TGTGCCAGCAGCTACCGCCCCCCCAGGAACTACGAGCAGTACTTC. Its protein is CASSYRPPRNYEQYF. Looking up the rest from reference TRBV5-4 and TRBJ2-7 gives the full variable domain: ETGVTQSPTHLIKTRGQQVTLRCSSQSGHNTVSWYQQALGQGPQFIFQYYREEENGRGNFPPRFSGLQFPNYSSELNVNALELDDSALYLCASSYRPPRNYEQYFGPGTRLTVT.

This chain connects TRBV19 to TRBJ2-2; 7 nucleotides agree with TRBD1. The CDR3 has 15 residues. Germline V CDR1 and CDR2: LNHDA, SQIVND (reference sequence). The V gene end was trimmed by 8 bases and the J gene end by 3 bases; junction bases not matched to a gene: 9. CDR3: CASVQTGTYTGELFF. CDR3 in DNA: TGTGCCAGTGTCCAGACAGGGACGTACACCGGGGAGCTGTTTTTT.

The chain employs TRBV4-1 and TRBJ2-1; TRBD2 matches 9 bases. The CDR3 has 14 amino acids. J gave up 5 bases and V 4 bases, and 3 bases lay outside the gene matches. Germline loops: CDR1 MGHRA, CDR2 YSYEKL. DNA for the CDR3: TGCGCCAGCAGCCCCCAGCGGGGGGACAATGAGCAGTTCTTC. Translating gives CASSPQRGDNEQFF.

J is TRBJ2-7 and V is TRBV11-2; TRBD1 matches at 7 bases. The germline V gene encodes CDR1 SGHAT and CDR2 FQNNGV. The CDR3 is made up of 15 amino acids. After removal of 2 bases from V and 8 bases from J, the junction contained 12 bases not matched to a gene. The DNA of the CDR3 is TGTGCCAGCAGCTTAAGAGGGGGCCAGATTACGAAGCAGTACTTC. It is translated as CASSLRGGQITKQYF.

The V gene is TRBV28, the J gene TRBJ2-7, with D unresolved. V lost 3 bases, J lost 3 bases, and 6 bases lay in between. The germline CDR1 and CDR2 sequences are MDHEN and SYDVKM. The CDR3 contains 12 residues. Here the CDR3 reads CASSLRDYEQYF. The CDR3 DNA reads as TGTGCCAGCAGTTTGAGAGACTACGAGCAGTACTTC.

The chain is built from TRBV2 and TRBJ2-1; D may be TRBD2 (7 bases). The CDR3 has 15 residues. CDR1 and CDR2 (germline): SNHLY, FYNNEI. The ends were cut back, 6 bases at V and 8 bases at J, with 20 bases in the middle. The CDR3 DNA is TGTGCCAGCAGGAGGGGGGGGGCCTCCTTGGATGAGCAGTTCTTC. Translation: CASRRGGASLDEQFF.

This clone showed up just once. The J gene is TRBJ1-4, the V gene TRBV10-3; 11 nucleotides agree with TRBD1. Germline V gives CDR1 ENHRY, CDR2 SYGVKD. CDR3 length equals 16 residues. J lost 8 bases, V lost 10 bases, and 15 bases had no gene match. This CDR3 reads CATGQGALGSPEKLFF. CDR3 sequence (DNA): TGTGCCACCGGACAGGGGGCGCTTGGCTCCCCGGAAAAACTGTTTTTT.

CDR3 amino acids: CAISESQDRGHEQYF. DNA of the CDR3: TGTGCCATCAGTGAGTCACAGGACAGGGGGCACGAGCAGTACTTC. This chain connects TRBV10-3 to TRBJ2-7; 11 bases fit TRBD1. This CDR3 has 15 amino acids. Germline V gene lookup returns CDR1 ENHRY and CDR2 SYGVKD. The V segment lost 0 bases and the J segment 5 bases; nucleotides outside the gene matches: 3.

J is TRBJ1-4 and V is TRBV5-8, with 11 nucleotides matching TRBD1. Trimming cost V 4 bases and J 4 bases; bases outside gene matches: 3. The V gene's germline CDR1 is SGHTS and CDR2 YDEGEE. The CDR3 consists of 15 residues. This CDR3 reads CASSPGTGGNEKLFF. The CDR3 DNA is TGTGCCAGCAGCCCGGGGACAGGGGGTAATGAAAAACTGTTTTTT.

This clone showed up just a few times. This chain links TRBV28 with TRBJ1-1; the match to TRBD1 covers 7 bases. Looked up from germline, CDR1 is MDHEN and CDR2 is SYDVKM. V lost 5 bases and J lost 0; bases outside the gene matches: 9. The CDR3 loop spans 16 amino acids. In DNA, the CDR3 is TGTGCCAGCAGTCCGCAGACAGGGCGAATGAACACTGAAGCTTTCTTT. This translates into CASSPQTGRMNTEAFF.

The rearrangement joins TRBV4-1 to TRBJ2-6; the match to TRBD1 covers 11 bases. The CDR3 is 16 residues long. Per the germline V gene, CDR1 is MGHRA and CDR2 is YSYEKL. With 4 bases clipped from V and 7 bases from J, the junction kept 6 bases outside the gene matches. The CDR3 DNA follows: TGCGCCAGCAGCCCTCTGGGGACAGGGGGTGCCAACGTCCTGACTTTC. This codes for CASSPLGTGGANVLTF.

J is TRBJ2-5 and V is TRBV18; tentative D call: TRBD1 (6 bases). V lost 1 base and J 2 bases, leaving 11 bases between the germline ends. The CDR3 has 15 residues. Per the germline V gene, CDR1 is KGHSH and CDR2 is LQKENI. For the CDR3, the DNA is TGTGCCAGCTCACCACAGACAGGTGAACAAGAGACCCAGTACTTC. Translated: CASSPQTGEQETQYF.

The J gene is TRBJ1-2, the V gene TRBV7-2; 7 nucleotides agree with TRBD1. The CDR3 has 13 amino acids. V gave up 7 bases and J gave up 7 bases; unmatched junction bases: 9. The germline gives CDR1 SGHTA, CDR2 FQGNSA. The CDR3 reads CASTIDRVGGYTF. The CDR3 region has the DNA TGTGCCAGCACCATCGACAGGGTTGGTGGCTACACCTTC.

The chain uses TRBV7-3 and TRBJ2-5, with unresolved D. This CDR3 is 13 amino acids long. Trimming pared 1 base from V and 2 bases from J, leaving 5 bases between. CDR1 SGHTA and CDR2 FQGTGA come from the germline V gene. CDR3 protein: CASSLMQQETQYF. The CDR3 DNA is TGTGCCAGCAGCTTAATGCAGCAAGAGACCCAGTACTTC.

The genes are TRBV5-8 and TRBJ1-2, with D hard to call. V shed 1 base and J shed 7 bases, with 11 bases lying between them. Germline V gives CDR1 SGHTS, CDR2 YDEGEE. CDR3 length: 13 residues. Here the CDR3 DNA reads TGTGCCAGCAGCTTGTACGGGTATGGTGGCTACACCTTC. This sequence encodes CASSLYGYGGYTF.

The rearrangement links TRBV2 to TRBJ1-1; D gene ambiguous. Germline V gene data show CDR1 as SNHLY and CDR2 as FYNNEI. The CDR3 extends over 13 amino acids. V was cut by 7 bases and J by 1 base, with 10 bases left in between. Here the CDR3 DNA reads TGTGCCAGCACCAAATCGGAGAACACTGAAGCTTTCTTT. It translates to CASTKSENTEAFF.

The chain uses TRBV15 and TRBJ1-1; TRBD1 agrees at 8 bases. CDR3 length equals 15 residues. Trimming removed 3 bases from V and 4 bases from J; junction bases left unmatched: 7. CDR1 and CDR2 from the germline V gene are LNHNV and YYDKDF (reference sequence). The CDR3 region is CATSSGLTGGTEAFF. The CDR3 DNA reads TGTGCCACCAGCAGTGGCCTCACAGGGGGCACTGAAGCTTTCTTT. The complete variable domain, with remaining parts taken from reference TRBV15 and TRBJ1-1, reads DAMVIQNPRYQVTQFGKPVTLSCSQTLNHNVMYWYQQKSSQAPKLLFHYYDKDFNNEADTPDNFQSRRPNTSFCFLDIRSPGLGDTAMYLCATSSGLTGGTEAFFGQGTRLTVV.

The chain employs TRBV4-3 and TRBJ2-2; D ambiguous. The CDR3 loop spans 16 amino acids. Deletions cut 4 bases from V and 2 bases from J, with 14 bases between. The germline CDR1 and CDR2 sequences are LGHNA and YSLEER. CDR3: CASSPSPDINTGELFF. The CDR3 DNA follows: TGCGCCAGCAGCCCATCCCCGGATATCAACACCGGGGAGCTGTTTTTT.

The V gene is TRBV5-1, the J gene TRBJ1-4; 8 bases agree with TRBD1. The CDR3 has 14 amino acids. The germline CDR1 and CDR2 sequences are SGHRS and YFSETQ. V was clipped by 4 bases and J by 8 bases; unmatched bases: 7. The CDR3 nucleotides are TGCGCCAGCAGCCAAGGACAGGGTCGCGAAAAACTGTTTTTT. Encoded protein: CASSQGQGREKLFF.

The genes are TRBV7-3 and TRBJ2-1; TRBD2 matches at 8 bases. The CDR3 has 12 residues. Germline assignment: CDR1 SGHTA and CDR2 FQGTGA. After removal of 5 bases from V and 15 bases from J, the junction contained 9 bases not matched to a gene. CDR3 protein: CASSNSGTRRFF. CDR3 sequence (DNA): TGTGCCAGCAGCAACTCCGGGACTAGACGGTTCTTC. Full variable domain (missing parts from reference TRBV7-3 and TRBJ2-1): GAGVSQTPSNKVTEKGKYVELRCDPISGHTALYWYRQSLGQGPEFLIYFQGTGAADDSGLPNDRFFAVRPEGSVSTLKIQRTERGDSAVYLCASSNSGTRRFFGPGTRLTVL.

The genes are TRBV12-5 and TRBJ2-1; 9 nucleotides align to TRBD1. The J segment lost 9 bases and the V segment lost 4 bases, leaving 4 bases of the junction unmatched. The CDR3 has 13 amino acids. The germline V gene encodes CDR1 LGHNT and CDR2 FRNRAP. CDR3 sequence (DNA): TGTGCTAGTGGTTCACAGGGGGCAGGTGAGCAGTTCTTC. Its protein product is CASGSQGAGEQFF. The variable domain in full, completed from reference TRBV12-5 and TRBJ2-1, reads DARVTQTPRHKVTEMGQEVTMRCQPILGHNTVFWYRQTMMQGLELLAYFRNRAPLDDSGMPKDRFSAEMPDATLATLKIQPSEPRDSAVYFCASGSQGAGEQFFGPGTRLTVL.

In its sample, this clone was seen a few times. The chain links TRBV10-3 to TRBJ2-7; 11 nucleotides agree with TRBD2. The CDR3 spans 13 residues. Germline loops: CDR1 ENHRY, CDR2 SYGVKD. Trimming at V came to 2 bases and at J to 7 bases, leaving 1 base not matched to a gene. CDR3 bases: TGTGCCATCAGTGAGGGACTAGCGGGTGAGCAGTACTTC. Residues: CAISEGLAGEQYF.

This clone has a single count. This chain uses TRBV5-1 with TRBJ2-3, with 13 positions matching TRBD2. The J segment lost 3 bases and the V segment lost 4 bases, leaving 11 bases of the junction unmatched. CDR3 length: 18 residues. Germline V lookup: CDR1 SGHRS, CDR2 YFSETQ. The CDR3 DNA reads TGCGCCAGCAGCCTCAATAGACTAGCGGGGGGCCCAACAGATACGCAGTATTTT. It is translated as CASSLNRLAGGPTDTQYF. The whole variable domain, remainder taken from reference TRBV5-1 and TRBJ2-3, is KAGVTQTPRYLIKTRGQQVTLSCSPISGHRSVSWYQQTPGQGLQFLFEYFSETQRNKGNFPGRFSGRQFSNSRSEMNVSTLELGDSALYLCASSLNRLAGGPTDTQYFGPGTRLTVL.

The V call is TRBV5-1, the J call TRBJ2-7; 10 nucleotides align to TRBD1. The ends lost 7 bases at V and 4 bases at J; junction bases unmatched: 8. Germline V gives CDR1 SGHRS, CDR2 YFSETQ. This CDR3 region has 14 residues. CDR3 sequence reads: CASRDRGYSYEQYF. The DNA of the CDR3 is TGCGCCAGCCGGGACAGGGGATATTCTTACGAGCAGTACTTC.

The chain links TRBV9 to TRBJ2-1; D gene uncertain. Trimming took 0 bases from V and 7 from J, leaving 14 bases between them. This CDR3 has 15 residues. Germline V lookup: CDR1 SGDLS, CDR2 YYNGEE. CDR3 sequence: CASSVADYPRNEQFF. The DNA of the CDR3 is TGTGCCAGCAGCGTAGCAGATTACCCGAGGAATGAGCAGTTCTTC.

The genes are TRBV7-3 and TRBJ2-3, with 7 bases identical to TRBD2. CDR1 SGHTA and CDR2 FQGTGA come from the germline V gene. The CDR3 loop spans 14 amino acids. Trimming took 4 bases from V and 3 from J; bases not matched to a gene: 4. The chain's CDR3 is CASSSGLQTDTQYF. CDR3 sequence (DNA): TGTGCCAGCAGCTCGGGACTACAAACAGATACGCAGTATTTT. The whole variable domain, filled in from reference TRBV7-3 and TRBJ2-3, reads GAGVSQTPSNKVTEKGKYVELRCDPISGHTALYWYRQSLGQGPEFLIYFQGTGAADDSGLPNDRFFAVRPEGSVSTLKIQRTERGDSAVYLCASSSGLQTDTQYFGPGTRLTVL.

The chain is built from TRBV29-1 and TRBJ1-1; D gene uncertain. Trimming cost V 0 bases and J 3 bases, with 14 bases left between them. This CDR3 is 15 amino acids long. The V gene's germline CDR1 is SQVTM and CDR2 ANQGSEA. CDR3 bases: TGCAGCGTTGAAGATTGGTCCCCTCGGGACACTGAAGCTTTCTTT. This codes for CSVEDWSPRDTEAFF.

The J gene is TRBJ1-5, the V gene TRBV19; D is undetermined. Germline values: CDR1 LNHDA, CDR2 SQIVND (reference sequence). The V end was cut by 2 bases, the J end by 5 bases, with 22 bases between. This CDR3 is 18 amino acids long. The CDR3 DNA reads as TGTGCCAGTAGTATACCCGACCCACCGCACCCTTCGCATCAGCCCCAGCATTTT. Its translation is CASSIPDPPHPSHQPQHF.

This chain links TRBV29-1 with TRBJ1-3; D might be TRBD1 (5 bases). The V end lost 7 bases, the J end lost 7 bases, and 14 bases lay between the germline ends. This CDR3 comprises 12 residues. The germline gives CDR1 SQVTM, CDR2 ANQGSEA. CDR3 coding DNA: TGCAGCGGAGCGGACATAAAGAACACCATATATTTT. Its translation is CSGADIKNTIYF.

This clone was found once. This chain uses TRBV6-5 with TRBJ2-2, with no clear D. V dropped 6 bases and J dropped 1 base, with 9 bases sitting between them. Germline loops: CDR1 MNHEY, CDR2 SVGAGI. The CDR3 sequence is 14 residues long. The CDR3 here is CASSPSMNTGELFF. For the CDR3, the DNA is TGTGCCAGCAGCCCTAGTATGAACACCGGGGAGCTGTTTTTT.

This chain links TRBV9 with TRBJ2-1, with 11 bases identical to TRBD2. The germline V gene encodes CDR1 SGDLS and CDR2 YYNGEE. V shed 0 bases, J shed 4 bases, and the junction held 9 bases outside the gene matches. CDR3 length equals 18 residues. CDR3 loop: CASSVDTSGGLRYNEQFF. CDR3 DNA sequence: TGTGCCAGCAGCGTAGATACTAGCGGGGGCTTGAGGTACAATGAGCAGTTCTTC.